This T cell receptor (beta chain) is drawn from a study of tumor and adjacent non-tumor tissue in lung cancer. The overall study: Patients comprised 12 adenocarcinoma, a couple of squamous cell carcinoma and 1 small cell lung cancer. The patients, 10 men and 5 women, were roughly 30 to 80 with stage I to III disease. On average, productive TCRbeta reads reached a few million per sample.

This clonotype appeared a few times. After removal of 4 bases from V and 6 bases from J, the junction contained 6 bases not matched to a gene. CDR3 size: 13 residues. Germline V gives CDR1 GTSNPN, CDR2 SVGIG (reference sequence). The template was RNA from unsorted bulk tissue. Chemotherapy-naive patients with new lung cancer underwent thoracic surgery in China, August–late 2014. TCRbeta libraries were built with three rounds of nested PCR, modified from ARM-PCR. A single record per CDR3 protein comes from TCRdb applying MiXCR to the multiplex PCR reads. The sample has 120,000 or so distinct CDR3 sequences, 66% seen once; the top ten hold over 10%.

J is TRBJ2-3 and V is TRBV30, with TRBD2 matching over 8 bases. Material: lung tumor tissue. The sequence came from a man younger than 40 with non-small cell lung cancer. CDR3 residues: CAWTAGARDTQYF. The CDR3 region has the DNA TGTGCCTGGACAGCGGGGGCGCGGGATACGCAGTATTTT. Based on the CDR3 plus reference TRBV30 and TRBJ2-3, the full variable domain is SQTIHQWPATLVQPVGSPLSLECTVEGTSNPNLYWYRQAAGRGLQLLFYSVGIGQISSEVPQNLSASRPQDRQFILSSKKLLLSDSGFYLCAWTAGARDTQYFGPGTRLTVL.